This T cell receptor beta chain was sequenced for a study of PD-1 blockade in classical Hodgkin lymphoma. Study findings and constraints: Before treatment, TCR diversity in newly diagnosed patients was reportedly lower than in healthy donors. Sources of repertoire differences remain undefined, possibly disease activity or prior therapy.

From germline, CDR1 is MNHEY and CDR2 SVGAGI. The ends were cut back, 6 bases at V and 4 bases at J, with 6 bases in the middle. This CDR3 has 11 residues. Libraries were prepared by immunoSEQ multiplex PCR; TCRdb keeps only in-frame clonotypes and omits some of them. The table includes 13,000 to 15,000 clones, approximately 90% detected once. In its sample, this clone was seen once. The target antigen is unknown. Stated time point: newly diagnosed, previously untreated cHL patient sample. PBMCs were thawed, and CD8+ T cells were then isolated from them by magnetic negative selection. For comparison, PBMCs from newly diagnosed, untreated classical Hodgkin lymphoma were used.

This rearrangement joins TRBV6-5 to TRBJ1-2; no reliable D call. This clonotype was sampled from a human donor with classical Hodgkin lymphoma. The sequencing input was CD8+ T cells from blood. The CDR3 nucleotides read TGTGCCAGCAGCCAGTCCTATGGCTACACCTTC. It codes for CASSQSYGYTF.